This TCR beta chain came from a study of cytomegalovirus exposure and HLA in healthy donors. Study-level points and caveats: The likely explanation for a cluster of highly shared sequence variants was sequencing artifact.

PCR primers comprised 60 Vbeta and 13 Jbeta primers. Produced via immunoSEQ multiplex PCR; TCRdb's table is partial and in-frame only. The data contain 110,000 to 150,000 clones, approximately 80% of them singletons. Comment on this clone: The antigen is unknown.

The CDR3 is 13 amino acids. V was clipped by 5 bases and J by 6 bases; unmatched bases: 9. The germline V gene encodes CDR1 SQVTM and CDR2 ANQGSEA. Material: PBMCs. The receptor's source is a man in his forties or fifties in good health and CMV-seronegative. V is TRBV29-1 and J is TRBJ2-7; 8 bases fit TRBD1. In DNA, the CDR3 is TGCAGCGTTCTGTCAGGGGGCCCCCCCGAGCAGTACTTC. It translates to CSVLSGGPPEQYF.